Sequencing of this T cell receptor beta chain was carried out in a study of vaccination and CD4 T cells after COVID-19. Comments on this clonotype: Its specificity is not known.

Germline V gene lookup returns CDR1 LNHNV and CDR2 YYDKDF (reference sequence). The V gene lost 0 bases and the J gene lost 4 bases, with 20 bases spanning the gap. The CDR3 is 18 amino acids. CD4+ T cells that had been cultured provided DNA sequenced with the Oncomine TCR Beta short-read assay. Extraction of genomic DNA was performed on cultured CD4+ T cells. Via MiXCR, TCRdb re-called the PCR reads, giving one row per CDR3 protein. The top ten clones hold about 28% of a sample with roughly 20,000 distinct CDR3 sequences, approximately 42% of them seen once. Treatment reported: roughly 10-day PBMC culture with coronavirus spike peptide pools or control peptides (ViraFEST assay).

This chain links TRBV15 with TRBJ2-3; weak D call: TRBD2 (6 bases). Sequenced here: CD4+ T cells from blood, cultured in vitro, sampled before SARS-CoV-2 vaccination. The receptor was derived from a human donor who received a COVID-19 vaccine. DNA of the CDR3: TGTGCCACCAGCAGAGAGTTTCGGGGGATTGGCGCACCAGATACGCAGTATTTT. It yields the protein CATSREFRGIGAPDTQYF.